This TCR beta chain was retrieved from a study of radiation and T cells in renal cell carcinoma. Study results and limitations: Irradiated tumors had higher TCR clonality than control tumors. Irradiated tumors held more dominant CDR3 motifs than control tumors.

Indicated treatment: treatment-naive control, cytoreductive nephrectomy. Treatment-naive patients without radiation supplied the control tumors at nephrectomy. Control tumor donors were a handful of females and roughly ten males, median age roughly 62 years. Assay: immunoSEQ multiplex PCR; the TCRdb copy retains only in-frame clones and omits some. Of some 14,000 clones listed, roughly three fifths are singletons. Concerning this clone: Its cognate antigen is unknown.

This specimen was tumor tissue, taken from a patient whose treatment was nephrectomy without radiotherapy. This TCR was sampled from a man aged 45-65 years with renal cell carcinoma.

The CDR3 reads CATSRAITSGSFYEQYF. For the CDR3, the DNA is TGTGCCACCAGCAGGGCTATTACTAGCGGGTCATTCTACGAGCAGTACTTC. The genes are TRBV15 and TRBJ2-7, with 9 positions matching TRBD2. CDR3 length: 17 amino acids. Losses at the gene ends were 3 bases for V and 3 bases for J; bases not matched to a gene: 12. The germline V gene encodes CDR1 LNHNV and CDR2 YYDKDF (reference sequence).